The 30 T cell receptor beta chains below come from one sample, sequenced in a study of beta chain features in type 1 diabetes. cDNA synthesis used the whole RNA isolate, giving expressed TCRB sequences. The protocol was immunoSEQ multiplex PCR, while the TCRdb copy is restricted to in-frame clones and leaves out a portion. This table holds under 900,000 clones, roughly 15% found once. The sequencing input was naive CD4+ T cells from blood. The receptors originated from a woman younger than 30 in good health.

This clone was picked up a small number of times. At one end the junction does not follow the germline gene, possibly because of a read error. The J gene is TRBJ2-4, the V gene TRBV7-2; 8 bases fit TRBD1. CDR3 length: 13 residues. The germline V gene encodes CDR1 SGHTA and CDR2 FQGNSA. As DNA, the CDR3 is TGTGCCAGCAGCTTAGCTATTCGGGACAGGAAGGCCTTC. This sequence encodes CASSLAIRDRKAF.

The chain is built from TRBV18 and TRBJ2-4; the D call may be TRBD1 or TRBD2 (5 bases each). This CDR3 is built from 17 residues. Trimming shortened V by 2 bases and J by 0 bases, and 14 bases separated the two germline ends. Germline assignment: CDR1 KGHSH and CDR2 LQKENI. CDR3 DNA sequence: TGTGCCAGCTCACCATCGGGGCAGTCGATAGCCAAAAACATTCAGTACTTC. Protein: CASSPSGQSIAKNIQYF.

The rearrangement links TRBV18 to TRBJ1-5; D remains unclear. Trimming removed 2 bases from V and 0 bases from J, with 11 bases in between. Germline CDR1 KGHSH, CDR2 LQKENI. The CDR3 is 16 amino acids. This chain's CDR3 is CASSPILQNSNQPQHF. The CDR3 DNA is TGTGCCAGCTCACCAATTTTACAGAATAGCAATCAGCCCCAGCATTTT.

There are a few counts of this clone. The chain combines TRBV7-8 with TRBJ1-1, with D perhaps matching TRBD1 (5 bases). Germline CDR1 SGHVS, CDR2 FQNEAQ. The CDR3 covers 17 residues. Deletions cut 3 bases from V and 3 bases from J, with 20 bases between. CDR3 sequence (DNA): TGTGCCAGCAGCTTGTTAGGGCGGGGCCCCCGGGACACTGAAGCTTTCTTT. This translates into CASSLLGRGPRDTEAFF. Full variable domain (remainder filled in from reference TRBV7-8 and TRBJ1-1): GAGVSQSPRYKVAKRGQDVALRCDPISGHVSLFWYQQALGQGPEFLTYFQNEAQLDKSGLPSDRFFAERPEGSVSTLKIQRTQQEDSAVYLCASSLLGRGPRDTEAFFGQGTRLTVV.

This clone was seen only a few times. J is TRBJ2-7 and V is TRBV9, with D tentatively TRBD1 or TRBD2 (5 bases each). In germline, CDR1 is SGDLS, CDR2 YYNGEE. Trimming took 4 bases from V and 0 from J, leaving 11 bases between them. The CDR3 contains 14 residues. The CDR3 spells CASSPPGPSYEQYF. For the CDR3, the DNA is TGTGCCAGCAGCCCTCCGGGGCCCTCCTACGAGCAGTACTTC. The full variable domain, its missing parts supplied by reference TRBV9 and TRBJ2-7, is DSGVTQTPKHLITATGQRVTLRCSPRSGDLSVYWYQQSLDQGLQFLIQYYNGEERAKGNILERFSAQQFPDLHSELNLSSLELGDSALYFCASSPPGPSYEQYFGPGTRLTVT.

This clone was detected a few times. The rearrangement uses TRBV5-4 and TRBJ2-1; tentative D call: TRBD2 (5 bases). The CDR3 runs 13 residues. Germline V CDR1 and CDR2: SGHNT, YYREEE (reference sequence). V was shortened by 0 bases and J by 7 bases, with 8 bases between the two germline ends. The CDR3 DNA reads as TGTGCCAGCAGCTTGGTTAGCGCTAATGAGCAGTTCTTC. This encodes CASSLVSANEQFF.

The chain employs TRBV28 and TRBJ2-5; 12 positions agree with TRBD1. CDR1 MDHEN and CDR2 SYDVKM come from the germline V gene. There are 15 residues in the CDR3. V was clipped by 3 bases and J by 5 bases; unmatched bases: 4. The CDR3 region is CASSFLGQGAETQYF. The DNA for the CDR3 is TGTGCCAGCAGTTTTCTGGGACAGGGGGCGGAGACCCAGTACTTC.

This chain uses TRBV7-2 with TRBJ2-2; TRBD2 might be the D (6 bases). Looked up from germline, CDR1 is SGHTA and CDR2 is FQGNSA. The CDR3 sequence is 17 residues long. With 1 base removed from V and 0 bases from J, the gap between germline ends came to 12 bases. The CDR3 loop reads CASSLGRAGANTGELFF. CDR3 in DNA: TGTGCCAGCAGCTTAGGGAGAGCGGGCGCGAACACCGGGGAGCTGTTTTTT.

The chain has TRBV7-9 and TRBJ2-4, with 7 bases aligning to TRBD2. With V trimmed by 3 bases and J by 5 bases, 10 bases remained unmatched. The CDR3 loop spans 16 amino acids. CDR1 and CDR2 from the germline V gene are SEHNR and FQNEAQ (reference sequence). The DNA of the CDR3 is TGTGCCAGCAGCTTTGGCCAGGGAGGGCGTCAAAACATTCAGTACTTC. Translating it yields CASSFGQGGRQNIQYF.

The chain links TRBV28 to TRBJ2-7; D not resolved. The CDR3 spans 16 residues. Trimming cost V 5 bases and J 3 bases, with 20 bases left between them. Germline CDR1 and CDR2: MDHEN and SYDVKM. This CDR3 is CASSPATPSGNYEQYF. The DNA for the CDR3 is TGTGCCAGCAGTCCCGCGACACCGAGTGGGAACTACGAGCAGTACTTC.

This clone was found a few times. This chain links TRBV7-8 with TRBJ2-1; 7 bases map to TRBD2. V gave up 3 bases and J gave up 0 bases; unmatched junction bases: 5. This CDR3 has 16 amino acids. Per germline, CDR1 SGHVS and CDR2 FQNEAQ. CDR3 in amino acids: CASSFMSGNSYNEQFF. Written as DNA, the CDR3 is TGTGCCAGCAGCTTTATGAGCGGGAACTCCTACAATGAGCAGTTCTTC.

The chain couples TRBV19 to TRBJ1-1, with no clear D. The germline CDR1 and CDR2 sequences are LNHDA and SQIVND (reference sequence). The V gene lost 6 bases and the J gene lost 6 bases, with 17 bases spanning the gap. The CDR3 contains 14 residues. In DNA form, the CDR3 reads TGTGCCAGTAGCCACTTGGGAAGTGGCGCTGAAGCTTTCTTT. Translation gives CASSHLGSGAEAFF.

This clone was recorded a few times. The V and J genes are TRBV6-1 and TRBJ1-4, with 9 bases lining up with TRBD1. The CDR3 runs 14 residues. The V and J ends lost 6 bases and 7 bases, in that order; junction bases with no gene match: 6. CDR1 MNHNS and CDR2 SASEGT come from the germline V gene. The CDR3 is CASSTGGSGEKLFF. The DNA of the CDR3 is TGTGCCAGCAGCACAGGGGGCAGCGGTGAAAAACTGTTTTTT.

This clone came up a few times. This chain uses TRBV23-1 with TRBJ2-2; D gene uncertain. TRBV23-1 is noted as an ORF with a role that remains uncertain. The V end was cut by 0 bases, the J end by 4 bases, with 12 bases between. The CDR3 has 16 residues. CDR3 protein: CASSQSAGSGTGELFF. The DNA of the CDR3 is TGCGCCAGCAGTCAATCGGCAGGTTCGGGCACCGGGGAGCTGTTTTTT.

The gene calls are TRBV18 and TRBJ2-6, with no clear D. The V and J ends lost 3 bases and 0 bases respectively, with 3 bases between them. Per germline, CDR1 KGHSH and CDR2 LQKENI. CDR3 length: 14 residues. The CDR3 sequence: CASSPFSGANVLTF. Written as DNA, the CDR3 is TGTGCCAGCTCACCCTTCTCTGGGGCCAACGTCCTGACTTTC. The entire variable domain, with the rest obtained from reference TRBV18 and TRBJ2-6, is as follows: NAGVMQNPRHLVRRRGQEARLRCSPMKGHSHVYWYRQLPEEGLKFMVYLQKENIIDESGMPKERFSAEFPKEGPSILRIQQVVRGDSAAYFCASSPFSGANVLTFGAGSRLTVL.

This clone came up a few times. The gene calls are TRBV4-3 and TRBJ2-3; D not resolved. Germline values: CDR1 LGHNA, CDR2 YSLEER. The CDR3 is 13 amino acids. V shed 0 bases and J shed 7 bases, with 8 bases lying between them. The DNA for the CDR3 is TGCGCCAGCAGCCAAGATTTGGGAAATACGCAGTATTTT. Encoded protein: CASSQDLGNTQYF.

This clone was picked up a small number of times. CDR3 nucleotides: TGTGCCAGCAAGACCTCGACGTCTCCTTCCGGGGAGCTGTTTTTT. This encodes CASKTSTSPSGELFF. This chain joins TRBV28 and TRBJ2-2; D uncertain. CDR3 length equals 15 residues. Trimming took 7 bases from V and 6 from J, leaving 18 bases between them. Germline CDR1 and CDR2: MDHEN and SYDVKM.

This chain connects TRBV7-9 to TRBJ1-4, with a weak D call TRBD1 (6 bases). Germline V lookup: CDR1 SEHNR, CDR2 FQNEAQ (reference sequence). CDR3 length: 15 residues. V was shortened by 6 bases and J by 0 bases, with 11 bases between the two germline ends. Here the CDR3 reads CASSGGQTTNEKLFF. CDR3 bases: TGTGCCAGCAGTGGGGGACAAACAACTAATGAAAAACTGTTTTTT. Looking up the rest from reference TRBV7-9 and TRBJ1-4 gives the full variable domain: DTGVSQNPRHKITKRGQNVTFRCDPISEHNRLYWYRQTLGQGPEFLTYFQNEAQLEKSRLLSDRFSAERPKGSFSTLEIQRTEQGDSAMYLCASSGGQTTNEKLFFGSGTQLSVL.

V is TRBV6-6 and J is TRBJ2-5; D gene unclear. From germline, CDR1 is MNHNY and CDR2 SVGAGI (reference sequence). V was clipped by 0 bases and J by 7 bases, with 15 bases between them. The CDR3 is made up of 15 amino acids. As DNA, the CDR3 is TGTGCCAGCAGTTACTCGAGGCCCTCCCCACGGACCCAGTACTTC. Translated, it gives CASSYSRPSPRTQYF.

V is TRBV28 and J is TRBJ2-1; perhaps TRBD1 as D (5 bases). Trimming removed 6 bases at V and 4 bases at J, with 16 bases between. CDR1 MDHEN and CDR2 SYDVKM come from the germline V gene. CDR3 size: 15 residues. In nucleotides, the CDR3 is TGTGCCAGCAGCGAACAGGATGGGGCTTACAATGAGCAGTTCTTC. It translates to CASSEQDGAYNEQFF.

The chain employs TRBV19 and TRBJ1-3; D unresolved. The CDR3 runs 13 residues. CDR1 and CDR2 from the germline V gene are LNHDA and SQIVND (reference sequence). V was shortened by 3 bases and J by 2 bases, with 5 bases between the two germline ends. The CDR3 region is CASSMVPGNTIYF. CDR3 DNA sequence: TGTGCCAGTAGTATGGTCCCTGGAAACACCATATATTTT.

The CDR3 is CASSMKRERGETQYF. The CDR3, as DNA: TGTGCCAGCAGCATGAAGCGGGAGCGAGGAGAGACCCAGTACTTC. The chain has TRBV7-6 and TRBJ2-5, with 8 positions matching TRBD2. Per the germline V gene, CDR1 is SGHVS and CDR2 is FNYEAQ. CDR3 length: 15 residues. With V trimmed by 5 bases and J by 4 bases, 9 bases remained unmatched.

This clone was counted a few times. This sequence joins TRBV7-3 and TRBJ1-1; no firm D call. Germline CDR1 reads SGHTA; CDR2 reads FQGTGA. The CDR3 runs to 13 residues. Trimming took 5 bases from V and 4 from J, leaving 11 bases between them. This CDR3 is CASSKEVRTEAFF. The CDR3 DNA reads TGTGCCAGCAGCAAAGAGGTTCGCACTGAAGCTTTCTTT.

The J gene is TRBJ1-2, the V gene TRBV11-2; D ambiguous. There are 15 residues in the CDR3. Germline V gives CDR1 SGHAT, CDR2 FQNNGV. V lost 3 bases, J lost 1 base, and 12 bases lay in between. This CDR3 reads CASSFGRLLNYGYTF. The DNA for the CDR3 is TGTGCCAGCAGCTTTGGCCGTCTCCTTAACTATGGCTACACCTTC.

The CDR3 protein is CASSRTTGIHEQYF. The DNA for the CDR3 is TGTGCCAGCAGTCGTACTACAGGGATCCACGAGCAGTACTTC. The chain carries TRBV28 and TRBJ2-7; D may be TRBD1 (6 bases). Deletions cut 5 bases from V and 5 bases from J, with 16 bases between. CDR1 is MDHEN and CDR2 is SYDVKM in the germline V gene. This CDR3 has 14 amino acids.

This clone has only a few counts. This chain connects TRBV5-1 to TRBJ2-7; TRBD2 might be the D (5 bases). Trimming took off 0 bases at V and 1 base at J, with 14 bases between the two ends. Germline V gene data show CDR1 as SGHRS and CDR2 as YFSETQ. The CDR3 runs 16 residues. CDR3 DNA sequence: TGCGCCAGCAGCTTGGGGGATACCGGCGGGTCCTACGAGCAGTACTTC. Translation gives CASSLGDTGGSYEQYF. Full variable domain (missing parts from reference TRBV5-1 and TRBJ2-7): KAGVTQTPRYLIKTRGQQVTLSCSPISGHRSVSWYQQTPGQGLQFLFEYFSETQRNKGNFPGRFSGRQFSNSRSEMNVSTLELGDSALYLCASSLGDTGGSYEQYFGPGTRLTVT.

This clone was detected only a few times. V and J are TRBV9 and TRBJ1-2, with D possibly TRBD1 on 6 matching bases. This CDR3 has 12 amino acids. The V end was cut by 3 bases, the J end by 4 bases, with 7 bases between. Germline V gene sequence: CDR1 SGDLS, CDR2 YYNGEE. The CDR3, as DNA: TGTGCCAGCAGCGGACAGGTCTATGGCTACACCTTC. Protein: CASSGQVYGYTF.

This clone showed up just a few times. The chain is built from TRBV4-1 and TRBJ2-1; D assignment may be TRBD1 or TRBD2 (5 bases each). The V end lost 4 bases, the J end lost 6 bases, and 19 bases lay between the germline ends. Germline-derived CDR1 and CDR2 are MGHRA and YSYEKL. The CDR3 covers 16 residues. CDR3 region: CASSLRASGAVNEQFF. CDR3 DNA: TGCGCCAGCAGCCTCCGGGCCTCCGGGGCCGTCAATGAGCAGTTCTTC.

The gene calls are TRBV20-1 and TRBJ2-7; no clear D. The CDR3 has 11 residues. V lost 1 base and J lost 4, with 5 bases in between. Looked up from germline, CDR1 is DFQATT and CDR2 is SNEGSKA (reference sequence). CDR3 DNA sequence: TGCAGTGCTAGAGCGGAGTACGAGCAGTACTTC. Protein sequence: CSARAEYEQYF.

The V call is TRBV7-8, the J call TRBJ2-3, with D perhaps given as TRBD1 or TRBD2 (6 bases each). Per germline, CDR1 SGHVS and CDR2 FQNEAQ. V was pared by 4 bases and J by 4 bases, with 12 bases between. The length of the CDR3 is 14 residues. The CDR3 sequence: CASSSPGGADTQYF. In nucleotides, the CDR3 is TGTGCCAGCAGCTCCCCCGGGGGCGCAGATACGCAGTATTTT.